The 25 T cell receptor beta chains reported below all come from one sample, sequenced in a study of T cells in Graves' hyperthyroidism and ophthalmopathy. Amplified regions were TCR beta CDR3 sequences from RNA transcripts. In the first-round RT-PCR of the TCR CDR3, the HTBI primer set was used. TCRdb called the multiplex PCR reads again in MiXCR, with one record for every CDR3 protein. The sample lists about 350,000 distinct CDR3 sequences, approximately 15% seen once, with around 23% in the top ten. Sequencing input: blood. The origin of the receptors is a young woman with Graves' hyperthyroidism.

This clonotype was counted ten times or more. The chain employs TRBV2 and TRBJ2-7; tentatively, D is TRBD1 (6 bases). Trimming cost V 8 bases and J 3 bases, with 11 bases left between them. CDR3 length equals 12 residues. Looked up from germline, CDR1 is SNHLY and CDR2 is FYNNEI. In nucleotides, the CDR3 is TGTGCCAGCGGGCCGGGACACTACGAGCAGTACTTC. It codes for CASGPGHYEQYF.

In its sample, this clonotype was seen many times. This chain joins TRBV12-3 or TRBV12-4 and TRBJ2-3; TRBD2 matches at 13 bases. CDR3 length equals 17 residues. The J segment lost 7 bases and the V segment lost 3 bases, leaving 10 bases of the junction unmatched. Written as DNA, the CDR3 is TGTGCCAGCAGTTTCTCCCCCACGGGACTAGCGGGACATACGCAGTATTTT. It codes for CASSFSPTGLAGHTQYF.

The V gene is TRBV19, the J gene TRBJ1-4, with D hard to call. Germline V gene lookup returns CDR1 LNHDA and CDR2 SQIVND (reference sequence). V lost 4 bases and J 13 bases, leaving 13 bases between the germline ends. CDR3 size: 12 residues. The CDR3 DNA reads TGTGCCAGTAGTAACAAAGCTTACCGACTGTTTTTT. Protein: CASSNKAYRLFF.

J is TRBJ2-2 and V is TRBV30; D gene ambiguous. Germline CDR1 and CDR2: GTSNPN and SVGIG (reference sequence). The CDR3 consists of 12 residues. V was trimmed by 5 bases and J by 0 bases, leaving 4 bases between them. Here the CDR3 DNA reads TGTGCCTGGGAGTCGAACACCGGGGAGCTGTTTTTT. It codes for CAWESNTGELFF.

This clonotype has at least ten counts. The gene calls are TRBV27 and TRBJ1-1; maybe TRBD1 (5 bases). With 8 bases removed from V and 0 bases from J, the gap between germline ends came to 19 bases. Germline CDR1 is MNHEY and CDR2 is SMNVEV (reference sequence). The CDR3 length is 16 residues. In DNA, the CDR3 is TGTGCCAGCTCAGTAACCCTAGGGGTATTGAACACTGAAGCTTTCTTT. This encodes CASSVTLGVLNTEAFF.

This clonotype turned up a few times. J is TRBJ2-1 and V is TRBV4-2, with a tentative D call TRBD2 (5 bases). V gave up 0 bases and J gave up 12 bases, with 12 bases separating them. The CDR3 has 13 amino acids. Germline assignment: CDR1 LGHNA and CDR2 YNFKEQ. CDR3 nucleotide sequence: TGTGCCAGCAGCCAAGAGGCGGCGGGCGGGCAGTTCTTC. This codes for CASSQEAAGGQFF.

The chain recombines TRBV10-3 with TRBJ2-1; TRBD1 or TRBD2 may be the D gene (5 bases each). The CDR3 has 13 residues. The V end was cut by 4 bases, the J end by 9 bases, with 13 bases between. CDR1 ENHRY and CDR2 SYGVKD come from the germline V gene. CDR3 in DNA: TGTGCCATCAGTGCGGGGCAGTTTGGTGAGCAGTTCTTC. It specifies CAISAGQFGEQFF.

This clonotype has a handful of counts. The chain carries TRBV2 and TRBJ2-3, with 10 bases lining up with TRBD1. Losses at the gene ends were 4 bases for V and 10 bases for J; bases not matched to a gene: 8. The CDR3 loop spans 14 amino acids. In germline, CDR1 is SNHLY, CDR2 FYNNEI. The CDR3 loop reads CASSGQGAPLAQYF. The DNA for the CDR3 is TGTGCCAGCAGTGGACAGGGGGCTCCCTTAGCGCAGTATTTT.

Only a few counts were recorded for this clonotype. This chain uses TRBV19 with TRBJ2-1; 10 nucleotides agree with TRBD2. The CDR3 spans 15 residues. Germline trimming cut 7 bases from V and 8 bases from J; bases unmatched to any gene: 11. Germline CDR1 is LNHDA and CDR2 is SQIVND (reference sequence). CDR3: CASTSGTSVVDEQFF. CDR3 nucleotide sequence: TGTGCCAGTACCTCGGGGACTAGCGTCGTTGATGAGCAGTTCTTC.

The sample holds many counts of this clonotype. The chain has TRBV30 and TRBJ2-5; D not resolved. This CDR3 contains 11 residues. CDR1 and CDR2 from the germline V gene are GTSNPN and SVGIG (reference sequence). V lost 0 bases and J lost 5, with 4 bases in between. The CDR3 DNA reads as TGTGCCTGGAGTGTCTGGGAGACCCAGTACTTC. Translation: CAWSVWETQYF.

This clonotype occurred a few times. The chain recombines TRBV20-1 with TRBJ2-7, with TRBD1 as a possible D gene (5 bases). V was shortened by 0 bases and J by 1 base, with 13 bases between the two germline ends. Germline CDR1 is DFQATT and CDR2 is SNEGSKA (reference sequence). The CDR3 has 15 amino acids. CDR3 coding DNA: TGCAGTGCTAGAGATCTGAGACAGCTATCCTACGAGCAGTACTTC. This translates into CSARDLRQLSYEQYF.

The chain's CDR3 is CSADNTGGEQYF. The CDR3 DNA reads TGCAGTGCTGACAATACCGGGGGGGAGCAGTACTTC. The V and J genes are TRBV20-1 and TRBJ2-7; TRBD2 matches 7 bases. J lost 7 bases, V lost 5 bases, and 8 bases had no gene match. Germline lookup yields CDR1 DFQATT and CDR2 SNEGSKA (reference sequence). The CDR3 covers 12 residues.

This clonotype appeared a few times. The genes are TRBV9 and TRBJ2-1; 10 bases fit TRBD2. The ends lost 0 bases at V and 6 bases at J; junction bases unmatched: 3. This CDR3 comprises 15 residues. Germline loops: CDR1 SGDLS, CDR2 YYNGEE. The CDR3 bases are TGTGCCAGCAGCGTAGAAGCGGGAGGGCCCAATGAGCAGTTCTTC. Translating it yields CASSVEAGGPNEQFF. Drawing the rest from reference TRBV9 and TRBJ2-1, the complete variable domain is DSGVTQTPKHLITATGQRVTLRCSPRSGDLSVYWYQQSLDQGLQFLIQYYNGEERAKGNILERFSAQQFPDLHSELNLSSLELGDSALYFCASSVEAGGPNEQFFGPGTRLTVL.

This clonotype was seen only a few times. The chain links TRBV29-1 to TRBJ1-4, with D unclear. Germline-derived CDR1 and CDR2 are SQVTM and ANQGSEA. V lost 4 bases to trimming and J lost 8 bases, with 11 bases between them. The CDR3 is 12 residues long. The DNA of the CDR3 is TGCAGCGTTGGCCCGGATGGGGAAAAACTGTTTTTT. Protein product: CSVGPDGEKLFF.

Many counts were recorded for this clonotype. This sequence joins TRBV3-1 and TRBJ2-1; 8 bases align to TRBD1. CDR1 is LGHDT, CDR2 YNNKEL, per germline (reference sequence). The trim removed 4 bases at V and 2 bases at J, leaving 7 bases unmatched. There are 16 residues in the CDR3. CDR3 nucleotide sequence: TGTGCCAGCAGCCTGCGCGGGACAGGAGCCTACAATGAGCAGTTCTTC. This codes for CASSLRGTGAYNEQFF.

Of note for this clonotype: This may be a read error: a much more frequent sequence differs by one nucleotide. CDR3 sequence: CACSPGLAGEGGQFF. The DNA for the CDR3 is TGTGCCTGCAGCCCTGGGCTAGCGGGAGAGGGTGGGCAGTTCTTC. The chain employs TRBV6-2 or TRBV6-3 and TRBJ2-1; TRBD2 matches 10 bases. CDR1 and CDR2 (germline): MNHEY, SVGEGT. This CDR3 contains 15 residues.

This clonotype was seen many times. The rearrangement uses TRBV14 and TRBJ2-1; D uncertain. V was cut by 2 bases and J by 2 bases, with 10 bases left in between. The V gene's germline CDR1 is SGHDN and CDR2 FVKESK. The CDR3 loop spans 15 amino acids. CDR3 loop: CASSQWGEPYNEQFF. CDR3 DNA sequence: TGTGCCAGCAGCCAATGGGGTGAACCCTACAATGAGCAGTTCTTC.

The genes are TRBV19 and TRBJ2-1, with 8 positions matching TRBD1. This CDR3 has 14 residues. V shed 9 bases and J 5 bases; nucleotides not matched to a gene: 9. CDR1 is LNHDA, CDR2 SQIVND, per germline (reference sequence). CDR3 sequence (DNA): TGTGCCAGCCAAGGGACAGGATTAAACAATGAGCAGTTCTTC. Translating gives CASQGTGLNNEQFF.

This clonotype was picked up many times. The rearrangement joins TRBV7-2 to TRBJ2-7; D call uncertain. This CDR3 has 15 residues. The V and J ends lost 5 bases and 5 bases respectively, with 19 bases between them. Germline lookup yields CDR1 SGHTA and CDR2 FQGNSA. The chain's CDR3 is CASSPWAPGVNEQYF. CDR3 nucleotide sequence: TGTGCCAGCAGCCCCTGGGCCCCTGGAGTGAACGAGCAGTACTTC.

This clonotype was seen more than once but under ten times. This sequence joins TRBV9 and TRBJ2-1; 8 bases are shared with TRBD2. Losses at the gene ends were 0 bases for V and 9 bases for J; bases not matched to a gene: 5. The CDR3 loop spans 14 amino acids. Germline V CDR1 and CDR2: SGDLS, YYNGEE. CDR3 nucleotide sequence: TGTGCCAGCAGCGTAGCGGGAGGGCCGAGTGAGCAGTTCTTC. It is translated as CASSVAGGPSEQFF. Looking up the rest from reference TRBV9 and TRBJ2-1 gives the full variable domain: DSGVTQTPKHLITATGQRVTLRCSPRSGDLSVYWYQQSLDQGLQFLIQYYNGEERAKGNILERFSAQQFPDLHSELNLSSLELGDSALYFCASSVAGGPSEQFFGPGTRLTVL.

Regarding this clonotype: One junction end disagrees with the germline gene, perhaps due to a read error. CDR3 sequence (DNA): TGCAGTGCCGGAACAGGTCCTGGGGAGCCGTTTTTT. The encoded protein is CSAGTGPGEPFF. The rearrangement joins TRBV20-1 to TRBJ2-2; D may match TRBD1 or TRBD2 (5 bases each). Germline V gives CDR1 DFQATT, CDR2 SNEGSKA (reference sequence). The CDR3 is 12 residues long.

This clonotype was recorded many times. The chain links TRBV27 to TRBJ2-3; D unclear. Germline loops: CDR1 MNHEY, CDR2 SMNVEV (reference sequence). Deletions cut 5 bases from V and 1 base from J, with 13 bases between. The CDR3 loop spans 15 amino acids. The CDR3 sequence is CASSGGVVGTDTQYF. CDR3 coding DNA: TGTGCCAGCAGTGGTGGGGTCGTCGGCACAGATACGCAGTATTTT.

This clonotype was recorded at least ten times. The chain is built from TRBV28 and TRBJ2-3; no reliable D call. Germline V CDR1 and CDR2: MDHEN, SYDVKM. This CDR3 has 12 amino acids. V shed 8 bases and J shed 6 bases, with 12 bases lying between them. CDR3 sequence reads: CASCNDMDTQYF. DNA of the CDR3: TGTGCCAGCTGCAACGATATGGATACGCAGTATTTT.

This clonotype has ten or more counts. The chain joins TRBV12-3 or TRBV12-4 to TRBJ2-2; 8 bases map to TRBD2. V dropped 11 bases and J dropped 5; count of bases not matched to a gene: 16. The CDR3 has 16 residues. The CDR3 sequence: CAFRLATGFWTGELFF. The DNA for the CDR3 is TGTGCCTTCAGACTAGCGACCGGTTTTTGGACCGGGGAGCTGTTTTTT.

V usage is TRBV18 and J usage is TRBJ1-5; a possible D gene is TRBD1 (5 bases). V lost 5 bases, J lost 0 bases, and 8 bases lay in between. The germline V gene encodes CDR1 KGHSH and CDR2 LQKENI. The CDR3 runs to 14 residues. CDR3 sequence (DNA): TGTGCCAGCTCATCAGACAGTAGCAATCAGCCCCAGCATTTT. Translation: CASSSDSSNQPQHF.